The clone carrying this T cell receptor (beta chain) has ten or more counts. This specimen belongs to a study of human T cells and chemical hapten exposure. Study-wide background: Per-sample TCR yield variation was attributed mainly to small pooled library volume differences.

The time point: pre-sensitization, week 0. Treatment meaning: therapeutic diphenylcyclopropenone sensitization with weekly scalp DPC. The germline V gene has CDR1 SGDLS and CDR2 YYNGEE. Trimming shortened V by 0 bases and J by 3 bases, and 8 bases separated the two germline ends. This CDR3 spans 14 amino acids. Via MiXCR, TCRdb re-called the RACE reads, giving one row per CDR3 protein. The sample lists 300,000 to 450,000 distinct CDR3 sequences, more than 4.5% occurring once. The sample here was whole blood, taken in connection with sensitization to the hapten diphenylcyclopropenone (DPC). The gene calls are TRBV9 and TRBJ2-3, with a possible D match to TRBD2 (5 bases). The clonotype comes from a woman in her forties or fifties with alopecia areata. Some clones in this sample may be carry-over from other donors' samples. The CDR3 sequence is CASSVERGTDTQYF. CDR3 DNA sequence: TGTGCCAGCAGCGTAGAGAGAGGGACAGATACGCAGTATTTT.